A selection of T cell receptor beta chains follows, all from one sample in a study of blood T cell repertoires in COVID-19. Using immunoSEQ multiplex PCR, the repertoire was profiled, and TCRdb retains in-frame clones only, with some absent. In the table there are fewer than 110,000 clones, 84% of which are singletons. Source material: peripheral blood. The receptors originated from a human donor in a cohort sampled during active or convalescent COVID-19. CDR3s include the opening cysteine and the closing phenylalanine or tryptophan. Each record gives: J gene, clone size, D gene, V gene, CDR3 protein, CDR3 DNA. The D gene is left open where the match is weak. The size entry is marked missing in some rows and otherwise reads once, few, many or a size class.

J: TRBJ1-4
size: NA
D: TRBD1
V: TRBV11-2
CDR3: CASSPDRANEKLFF
DNA: TGTGCCAGCAGCCCAGACAGGGCGAATGAAAAACTGTTTTTT

J: TRBJ2-7
size: NA
D: TRBD1
V: TRBV6-5
CDR3: CASSLFGTGKVYEQYF
DNA: TGTGCCAGCAGTTTGTTTGGGACAGGGAAAGTTTACGAGCAGTACTTC

J: TRBJ1-2
size: NA
D: TRBD1
V: TRBV19
CDR3: CASSMGQGSYTF
DNA: TGTGCCAGTAGTATGGGACAGGGAAGCTACACCTTC

J: TRBJ1-6
size: once
D: NA
V: TRBV28
CDR3: CASRTGSSHSPLHF
DNA: TGTGCCAGCAGAACCGGGAGTTCACATTCACCCCTCCACTTT

J: TRBJ2-7
size: NA
D: TRBD2
V: TRBV6-4
CDR3: CASSDSTSGGAPKREQYF
DNA: TGTGCCAGCAGTGACTCGACTAGCGGGGGGGCCCCAAAGAGGGAGCAGTACTTC

J: TRBJ2-3
size: NA
D: TRBD2
V: TRBV3-1/TRBV3-2
CDR3: CASSPRGGFTDTQYF
DNA: TGTGCCAGCAGCCCTCGGGGGGGTTTCACAGATACGCAGTATTTT

J: TRBJ2-5
size: NA
D: TRBD2
V: TRBV5-1
CDR3: CASRAGGRDTQTQYF
DNA: TGCGCCAGCAGGGCGGGGGGCCGAGACACACAGACCCAGTACTTC

J: TRBJ1-3
size: NA
D: NA
V: TRBV7-9
CDR3: CASSPLQGSGGNTIYF
DNA: TGTGCCAGCAGCCCACTACAGGGTTCGGGTGGAAACACCATATATTTT

J: TRBJ2-7
size: NA
D: TRBD1
V: TRBV5-1
CDR3: CASSRDRAEEQYF
DNA: TGCGCCAGCAGCCGAGACAGGGCGGAGGAGCAGTACTTC

J: TRBJ1-3
size: few
D: NA
V: TRBV18
CDR3: CASSPGANTIYF
DNA: TGTGCCAGCTCACCGGGGGCGAACACCATATATTTT

J: TRBJ1-5
size: NA
D: NA
V: TRBV12-3/TRBV12-4
CDR3: CASSFDQPQHF
DNA: TGTGCCAGCAGTTTCGATCAGCCCCAGCATTTT

J: TRBJ1-1
size: NA
D: TRBD1
V: TRBV5-1
CDR3: CASSYTGDGEAFF
DNA: TGCGCCAGCAGCTATACAGGGGACGGTGAAGCTTTCTTT

J: TRBJ1-6
size: NA
D: TRBD1
V: TRBV7-2
CDR3: CASSKQGAQSPLHF
DNA: TGTGCCAGCAGTAAACAGGGGGCACAATCACCCCTCCACTTT

J: TRBJ1-1
size: NA
D: TRBD1
V: TRBV5-1
CDR3: CASSFGGQSNTEAFF
DNA: TGCGCCAGCAGCTTCGGGGGACAGTCGAACACTGAAGCTTTCTTT

J: TRBJ2-1
size: NA
D: TRBD2
V: TRBV7-9
CDR3: CASRLTSGLAGNEQFF
DNA: TGTGCCAGCAGGTTGACTAGCGGGCTGGCGGGCAATGAGCAGTTCTTC

J: TRBJ1-1
size: NA
D: TRBD1
V: TRBV6-5
CDR3: CASSNGQVDTEAFF
DNA: TGTGCCAGCAGTAACGGACAGGTAGATACTGAAGCTTTCTTT

J: TRBJ1-5
size: NA
D: NA
V: TRBV27
CDR3: CASSRRTVGQPQHF
DNA: TGTGCCAGCAGTCGAAGGACAGTTGGTCAGCCCCAGCATTTT

J: TRBJ2-3
size: NA
D: NA
V: TRBV11-2
CDR3: CASSPTGSYSYTDTQYF
DNA: TGTGCCAGCAGCCCCACCGGGAGCTACTCTTACACAGATACGCAGTATTTT

J: TRBJ1-1
size: NA
D: NA
V: TRBV5-6
CDR3: CASSFRVTEAFF
DNA: TGTGCCAGCAGCTTCAGGGTTACTGAAGCTTTCTTT

J: TRBJ2-3
size: once
D: NA
V: TRBV12-3/TRBV12-4
CDR3: CASSPSHGQYF
DNA: TGTGCCAGCAGCCCAAGCCACGGGCAGTATTTT

J: TRBJ1-2
size: NA
D: TRBD1
V: TRBV6-6
CDR3: CASSPGGYGYTF
DNA: TGTGCCAGCAGCCCAGGGGGCTATGGCTACACCTTC

J: TRBJ2-5
size: NA
D: NA
V: TRBV15
CDR3: CATSEGEAGGIGLQTQYF
DNA: TGTGCCACCAGCGAAGGGGAGGCAGGAGGGATCGGTCTGCAGACCCAGTACTTC

J: TRBJ1-2
size: NA
D: NA
V: TRBV19
CDR3: CASHRTGSNYGYTF
DNA: TGTGCCAGCCACCGCACAGGGTCTAACTATGGCTACACCTTC

J: TRBJ1-6
size: NA
D: TRBD1
V: TRBV2
CDR3: CASSNRGQQGSPLHF
DNA: TGTGCCAGCAGCAACAGGGGGCAACAGGGATCACCCCTCCACTTT

J: TRBJ1-4
size: NA
D: NA
V: TRBV6-5
CDR3: CASSHTGINEKLFF
DNA: TGTGCCAGCAGCCACACAGGGATTAATGAAAAACTGTTTTTT

J: TRBJ1-2
size: NA
D: NA
V: TRBV3-1/TRBV3-2
CDR3: CASSPHSGGLANYGYTF
DNA: TGTGCCAGCAGCCCCCATTCGGGAGGATTAGCTAACTATGGCTACACCTTC

J: TRBJ1-1
size: NA
D: NA
V: TRBV5-1
CDR3: CASSLAGGRPEAFF
DNA: TGCGCCAGCAGCTTGGCCGGGGGGAGGCCTGAAGCTTTCTTT

J: TRBJ2-5
size: once
D: TRBD2
V: TRBV6-5
CDR3: CASSSHGLAGGETQYF
DNA: TGTGCCAGCAGTTCCCACGGACTAGCGGGGGGAGAGACCCAGTACTTC

J: TRBJ1-1
size: NA
D: TRBD1
V: TRBV19
CDR3: CASSIRGQRNTEAFF
DNA: TGTGCCAGTAGTATCAGGGGGCAGAGGAACACTGAAGCTTTCTTT

J: TRBJ2-5
size: NA
D: TRBD2
V: TRBV9
CDR3: CASSATSGELRGQETQYF
DNA: TGTGCCAGCAGCGCGACTAGCGGGGAGCTGAGGGGGCAAGAGACCCAGTACTTC

J: TRBJ1-1
size: NA
D: TRBD1
V: TRBV2
CDR3: CASSDSGTGKAFF
DNA: TGTGCCAGCAGTGATTCGGGGACAGGGAAAGCTTTCTTT

J: TRBJ2-7
size: NA
D: NA
V: TRBV6-2/TRBV6-3
CDR3: CASSYAWQDYEQYF
DNA: TGTGCCAGCAGTTACGCGTGGCAGGACTACGAGCAGTACTTC

J: TRBJ1-4
size: NA
D: NA
V: TRBV6-5
CDR3: CASSYRTGTNEKLFF
DNA: TGTGCCAGCAGTTACAGGACGGGGACTAATGAAAAACTGTTTTTT

J: TRBJ2-7
size: NA
D: TRBD2
V: TRBV5-4
CDR3: CASSLAPSGVSSYEQYF
DNA: TGTGCCAGCAGCTTGGCCCCTAGCGGGGTTAGCTCCTACGAGCAGTACTTC

J: TRBJ1-1
size: NA
D: NA
V: TRBV11-3
CDR3: CASSLDQGPEAFF
DNA: TGTGCCAGCAGCTTAGATCAGGGGCCTGAAGCTTTCTTT

J: TRBJ1-2
size: NA
D: NA
V: TRBV6-5
CDR3: CASSYLTGVYGYTF
DNA: TGTGCCAGCAGTTACTTGACAGGTGTCTATGGCTACACCTTC

J: TRBJ2-3
size: NA
D: NA
V: TRBV18
CDR3: CASSGVSTDTQYF
DNA: TGTGCCAGCTCGGGAGTCAGCACAGATACGCAGTATTTT

J: TRBJ1-3
size: NA
D: NA
V: TRBV6-6
CDR3: CASSYSGGRNTIYF
DNA: TGTGCCAGCAGTTACAGCGGGGGTAGAAACACCATATATTTT

J: TRBJ1-4
size: NA
D: NA
V: TRBV24-1
CDR3: CATSGGYGEKLFF
DNA: TGTGCCACCTCGGGGGGCTATGGTGAAAAACTGTTTTTT

J: TRBJ1-2
size: few
D: NA
V: TRBV29-1
CDR3: CSGLEGGYTF
DNA: TGCAGCGGGTTGGAGGGTGGCTACACCTTC

J: TRBJ1-1
size: NA
D: TRBD1
V: TRBV5-1
CDR3: CASSPDRGTEAFF
DNA: TGCGCCAGCAGCCCGGACAGGGGCACTGAAGCTTTCTTT

J: TRBJ2-5
size: NA
D: NA
V: TRBV19
CDR3: CASSIGRGQIPETQYF
DNA: TGTGCCAGTAGTATAGGGCGGGGGCAGATTCCGGAGACCCAGTACTTC

J: TRBJ1-3
size: NA
D: NA
V: TRBV6-1
CDR3: CASSARKDTNSGNTIYF
DNA: TGTGCCAGCAGTGCCCGAAAGGACACCAACTCTGGAAACACCATATATTTT

J: TRBJ2-7
size: once
D: TRBD1
V: TRBV5-1
CDR3: CASSLAGVGTEPYEQYF
DNA: TGCGCCAGCAGCTTGGCCGGAGTCGGGACAGAGCCCTACGAGCAGTACTTC

J: TRBJ2-5
size: once
D: TRBD2
V: TRBV7-3
CDR3: CASSLTSGGARETQYF
DNA: TGTGCCAGCAGCTTAACTAGCGGGGGGGCTCGGGAGACCCAGTACTTC

J: TRBJ1-2
size: NA
D: TRBD1
V: TRBV6-5
CDR3: CASRRTGRGYTF
DNA: TGTGCCAGCAGGAGGACAGGGAGGGGCTACACCTTC

J: TRBJ1-5
size: NA
D: NA
V: TRBV7-9
CDR3: CASSLASGQTQPQHF
DNA: TGTGCCAGCAGCTTAGCGTCAGGGCAGACTCAGCCCCAGCATTTT

J: TRBJ2-2
size: NA
D: NA
V: TRBV11-3
CDR3: CASSLGQGIGELFF
DNA: TGTGCCAGCAGCTTAGGTCAGGGGATCGGGGAGCTGTTTTTT

J: TRBJ1-4
size: NA
D: TRBD1
V: TRBV19
CDR3: CASRPGGPTGTNEKLFF
DNA: TGTGCCAGTAGGCCAGGGGGCCCCACGGGAACTAATGAAAAACTGTTTTTT

J: TRBJ2-7
size: NA
D: NA
V: TRBV5-1
CDR3: CASSNAGTSYYEQYF
DNA: TGCGCCAGCAGCAACGCCGGGACATCGTACTACGAGCAGTACTTC

J: TRBJ1-5
size: NA
D: NA
V: TRBV6-5
CDR3: CASSTGSANNQPQHF
DNA: TGTGCCAGCAGTACCGGGTCGGCAAATAATCAGCCCCAGCATTTT

J: TRBJ2-4
size: NA
D: NA
V: TRBV27
CDR3: CASSRSLQALNIQYF
DNA: TGTGCCAGCAGCCGGTCGCTACAGGCTTTAAACATTCAGTACTTC

J: TRBJ2-2
size: NA
D: TRBD1
V: TRBV5-5
CDR3: CASSRAPGQENTGELFF
DNA: TGTGCCAGCAGCAGAGCCCCGGGACAGGAAAACACCGGGGAGCTGTTTTTT

J: TRBJ2-2
size: NA
D: NA
V: TRBV18
CDR3: CASSPPFLGLGTGELFF
DNA: TGTGCCAGCTCACCACCGTTTCTGGGGCTGGGCACCGGGGAGCTGTTTTTT

J: TRBJ1-1
size: NA
D: NA
V: TRBV11-2
CDR3: CASSPRVSNTEAFF
DNA: TGTGCCAGCAGCCCCCGGGTTTCAAACACTGAAGCTTTCTTT

J: TRBJ2-7
size: NA
D: NA
V: TRBV6-2/TRBV6-3
CDR3: CASSYSRGSYEQYF
DNA: TGTGCCAGCAGTTACTCGCGGGGTTCCTACGAGCAGTACTTC

J: TRBJ2-3
size: NA
D: TRBD2
V: TRBV2
CDR3: CASSRRREGPGGDTQYF
DNA: TGTGCCAGCAGCCGAAGGAGGGAGGGGCCGGGCGGCGATACGCAGTATTTT

J: TRBJ2-1
size: NA
D: NA
V: TRBV9
CDR3: CASSVWPSGNEQFF
DNA: TGTGCCAGCAGCGTTTGGCCGTCGGGGAATGAGCAGTTCTTC

J: TRBJ1-1
size: NA
D: NA
V: TRBV25-1
CDR3: CASSGGVGAFF
DNA: TGTGCCAGCAGTGGGGGAGTGGGGGCTTTCTTT

J: TRBJ2-3
size: NA
D: NA
V: TRBV4-2
CDR3: CASSPRLVRTDTQYF
DNA: TGTGCCAGCAGCCCCCGACTAGTCCGCACAGATACGCAGTATTTT